The present entry profiles one T cell receptor (beta chain) with its context. Its antigen is still unknown. It has no much larger one-base neighbor in the sample; base qualities were not kept. CD8 naive samples were obtained by positive selection for CCR7 among CD45RO-negative cells, yielding a CD45RA+CCR7+ population from which TemRA cells were excluded. The donors were healthy, HIV-negative adults with no recently reported acute infections or vaccinations. Every donor was a Caucasian adult residing in Nashville, Tennessee, USA. After blood collection by leukapheresis, PBMCs were isolated using Ficoll-Histopaque density gradient centrifugation and then cryopreserved in the vapor phase of liquid nitrogen. Purity and quantity of every magnetically sorted T cell population were checked by analytical flow cytometry. Each sorted fraction had its genomic DNA isolated and then quantified by UV absorbance on a Nanodrop 2000c.

This record belongs to a study of shared clonotypes between healthy human individuals (dated by TCRdb to the early 2020s). General notes on the study: The cohort comprised two women and three men aged 18 to 49 years. Leukapheresis yielded between about 0.8 and 9.5 billion PBMCs per donor. Blood TCR repertoires of four to six healthy adults were deeply sequenced to estimate repertoire size and the extent of clonotype sharing between individuals. For each donor, CD4 naive and CD4 memory were each given three plates, CD8 naive was given two plates, and CD8 memory was given one plate. Libraries were prepared and TCR repertoires were sequenced by different laboratories using diverse techniques, in order to increase sequencing depth and limit assay-specific biases. On the study overall, not on this receptor specifically: Only blood was sampled, and tissue TCR repertoires likely differ from those in blood. The genetic and exposure-history diversity represented was limited by the small number of donors. Even with the large sequencing depth, rarefaction of the sorted-subset datasets indicated that sequencing was incomplete. Naive subsets generally had larger estimated clonotype richness than memory subsets did. Compared with non-shared clonotypes, the clonotypes found in all four sorted-subset donors had higher generation probabilities. About 4.5% of naive CD4, 3.5% of naive CD8, approximately 2% of memory CD4, and 0.35% to 0.5% of memory CD8 clonotypes were shared across a few donors. Pairwise subsampling indicated that sequencing depth was expected to affect the degree of clonotype sharing among donors.

Using the deep immunoSEQ assay, multiplex PCR amplified TCR CDR3 regions from genomic DNA. Extracted genomic DNA from each cell subset was distributed evenly across all wells of several immunoSEQ 96-well plates, and each plate was treated as a replicate. For sorted subsets, roughly 200 ng of genomic DNA, equivalent to 25,000 to 35,000 T cell genomes, went into each replicate PCR. Purified libraries were measured with a Qubit 3.0 fluorometer, size-checked on a Bioanalyzer 2100, and measured again with the KAPA Library Quantification kit. Each immunoSEQ 96-well plate was sequenced on its own single-read 150-cycle Illumina NextSeq 550 flow cell. In the source study's methods: Because only junctional sequences without quality scores were contained in the immunoSEQ output, filtering matching that applied to full-length reads could not be performed. To assign V/J genes and CDR3, sequences were annotated using PyIR, a Python wrapper for IgBLAST v1.9, with IMGT germline references. Any read was removed if the V/J assignment was weak (E-value above 1e-6), the CDR3 was missing, or the read contained stop codons, out-of-frame junctions, or ambiguous translated residues. V3J clonotypes were defined as sequences sharing an identical inferred V gene, J gene, and CDR3 amino acid sequence. Percentage overlap between repertoires was computed as shared unique clonotypes divided by the size of the smaller repertoire. Repertoire richness was assessed with RTK rarefaction, the Chao1 estimator, and Recon v2.1 estimates of unobserved clonotypes. Generation probabilities were computed with OLGA for all TCRbeta clonotypes obtained by the gDNA method from several donors. The source is immuneACCESS, and TCRdb retained only in-frame sequences with V and J called. Part of the clones is not carried over; for the studies checked, unresolved V genes explain less than half of this, and the remainder is unexplained. That table gives V, J and clone size, and the DNA gave D and trimming. This sample comprises some 2 million clones, about 95% of them detected only once. Approximately 1.2% of the sample lies in the top ten.

From a lookup of the germline V gene (reference sequence), CDR1 and CDR2 are GTSNPN and SVGIG. V is shortened by 4 bases, J by 5 bases, and the region joining them spans 18 bases. The CDR3 goes from the cysteine to the phenylalanine over 14 residues. Only the CDR3 region is kept as DNA, spanning 42 bases read in frame from base 1. Recombination linked TRBV30 to TRBJ2-7; confidence is insufficient to name the D gene. The specimen was naive CD8+ T cells sorted from blood. Sample cell subset or site, as interpreted from the label and publication: CD45RA+CCR7+. This clonotype was sampled from a man aged 18 to 29 in good health. The CDR3 protein is CAWTRSSLLDEQYF. The DNA is TGTGCCTGGACCCGGTCATCCCTTCTTGACGAGCAGTACTTC.